What follows are 18 T cell receptor beta chains derived from one specimen sequenced in a study of regulatory T cells in long-lasting Graves disease. In building TCR beta libraries, iRepertoire HTBI primers were used together with Arm-PCR of CDR3 regions. TCRdb processed the multiplex PCR reads anew with MiXCR; each CDR3 protein has one entry. The table includes hundreds of thousands of distinct CDR3 sequences, around 15% detected once. This sample's time point: newly diagnosed GD, antithyroid drugs for less than 3 months. Following extraction of RNA from PBMCs, that RNA was used to make the TCR library. The same data also went into a second study, on T cells in Graves' hyperthyroidism and ophthalmopathy.

The sequences come from peripheral blood mononuclear cells (PBMCs), collected at new diagnosis, from a patient treated with antithyroid drugs. The receptors derive from a man in his forties or fifties with Graves disease.

This clonotype was seen repeatedly, ten times or more. This chain uses TRBV6-2 or TRBV6-3 with TRBJ2-3; no firm D call. CDR1 is MNHEY, CDR2 SVGEGT, per germline. The length of the CDR3 is 16 residues. Trimming took 2 bases from V and 0 from J, leaving 12 bases between them. The CDR3 DNA sequence: TGTGCCAGCAGTTACGGTCAGCAGACTAGCACAGATACGCAGTATTTT. This sequence encodes CASSYGQQTSTDTQYF.

This clonotype was seen repeatedly, ten times or more. In DNA, the CDR3 is TGTGCCAGCAGCGCGACCATAGGTCGGGAGACCCAGTACTTC. This sequence encodes CASSATIGRETQYF. The V call is TRBV7-2, the J call TRBJ2-5; the D is unclear. CDR1 and CDR2 (germline): SGHTA, FQGNSA. The CDR3 contains 14 residues. Trimming shortened V by 5 bases and J by 5 bases, and 15 bases separated the two germline ends.

This clonotype has a count of ten or more. The chain carries TRBV10-3 and TRBJ2-3; 15 nucleotides agree with TRBD2. CDR3 length: 17 residues. With 2 bases clipped from V and 3 bases from J, the junction kept 3 bases outside the gene matches. Looked up from germline, CDR1 is ENHRY and CDR2 is SYGVKD. The chain's CDR3 is CAISERGLAGGTDTQYF. CDR3 coding DNA: TGTGCCATCAGTGAGCGGGGACTAGCGGGGGGAACAGATACGCAGTATTTT.

This clonotype showed up many times. The chain couples TRBV15 to TRBJ1-1; D remains unclear. Germline V gene lookup returns CDR1 LNHNV and CDR2 YYDKDF (reference sequence). This CDR3 has 15 amino acids. The V end was cut by 0 bases, the J end by 5 bases, with 13 bases between. The CDR3 DNA reads TGTGCCACCAGCAGAGATCGGCGCAGGTCAACTGAAGCTTTCTTT. Encoded protein: CATSRDRRRSTEAFF.

This clonotype was recorded many times. The chain has TRBV28 and TRBJ1-2, with D possibly TRBD1 on 5 matching bases. Trimming left V 6 bases short and J 6 bases short, with 14 bases between. Germline loops: CDR1 MDHEN, CDR2 SYDVKM. The CDR3 runs 13 residues. CDR3 sequence (DNA): TGTGCCAGCAGAGTATGGGGGAAGGATGGCTACACCTTC. Amino acid sequence: CASRVWGKDGYTF.

The chain has TRBV5-4 and TRBJ2-5, with a tentative D call TRBD1 (6 bases). Germline V gene sequence: CDR1 SGHNT, CDR2 YYREEE (reference sequence). This CDR3 spans 16 amino acids. V was pared by 1 base and J by 5 bases, with 18 bases between. The CDR3 nucleotides are TGTGCCAGCAGCTTGTCGGCAGGCTTGCAGGGGGAGACCCAGTACTTC. It translates to CASSLSAGLQGETQYF.

This clonotype was observed many times. The chain links TRBV11-3 to TRBJ2-7; weak D call: TRBD1 (6 bases). The CDR3 is 13 residues long. Germline V gene sequence: CDR1 SGHNT, CDR2 YENEEA. The V and J ends lost 3 bases and 6 bases respectively, with 12 bases between them. CDR3 coding DNA: TGTGCCAGCAGCTTTACAGGGTTCCGCGAGCAGTACTTC. This gives the protein CASSFTGFREQYF.

The chain uses TRBV2 and TRBJ2-1; 7 positions agree with TRBD2. The junction had 9 bases not matched to a gene; V was cut back by 7 bases and J by 0 bases. Per germline, CDR1 SNHLY and CDR2 FYNNEI. This CDR3 has 16 residues. The CDR3 loop is CASTPRTGGSYNEQFF. In DNA, the CDR3 is TGTGCCAGCACTCCAAGAACGGGGGGCTCCTACAATGAGCAGTTCTTC.

As DNA, the CDR3 is TGTGCCAGCAGTGTTCATAGTACAGATACGCAGTATTTT. Encoded protein: CASSVHSTDTQYF. The chain combines TRBV6-1 with TRBJ2-3; no definite D call. The CDR3 is 13 amino acids. Germline CDR1 is MNHNS and CDR2 is SASEGT. V was pared by 4 bases and J by 3 bases, with 8 bases between.

There are a few counts of this clonotype. This may come from a read error, since a much larger clone is one base off. The chain employs TRBV7-9 and TRBJ2-7, with D tentatively TRBD1 (6 bases). There are 12 residues in the CDR3. Germline CDR1 is SEHNR and CDR2 is FQNEAQ (reference sequence). Trimming left V 0 bases short and J 6 bases short, with 6 bases between. CDR3: CASSLAGGEQYF. DNA for the CDR3: TGTGCCAGCAGCTTAGCAGGGGGCGAGCAGTACTTC. Full variable domain (rest looked up from reference TRBV7-9 and TRBJ2-7): DTGVSQNPRHKITKRGQNVTFRCDPISEHNRLYWYRQTLGQGPEFLTYFQNEAQLEKSRLLSDRFSAERPKGSFSTLEIQRTEQGDSAMYLCASSLAGGEQYFGPGTRLTVT.

V and J are TRBV5-1 and TRBJ2-3; D is unclear. The CDR3 contains 14 residues. Germline V lookup: CDR1 SGHRS, CDR2 YFSETQ. Trimming removed 0 bases at V and 6 bases at J, with 11 bases between. The CDR3: CASSLAGPADTQYF. CDR3 DNA sequence: TGCGCCAGCAGCTTGGCCGGTCCGGCCGATACGCAGTATTTT.

The chain has TRBV7-3 and TRBJ1-4; 8 bases are shared with TRBD1. V dropped 5 bases and J dropped 8; count of bases not matched to a gene: 4. Germline CDR1 SGHTA, CDR2 FQGTGA. CDR3 length: 13 amino acids. CDR3 region: CASSLTGEEKLFF. DNA for the CDR3: TGTGCCAGCAGCCTGACAGGGGAAGAAAAACTGTTTTTT.

The chain joins TRBV10-3 to TRBJ1-4; no firm D call. The germline V and J ends were trimmed by 8 bases and 8 bases, with 12 bases remaining between them. Germline assignment: CDR1 ENHRY and CDR2 SYGVKD. The length of the CDR3 is 12 residues. For the CDR3, the DNA is TGTGCCATCGGACGGGGTGGAGAAAAACTGTTTTTT. It encodes CAIGRGGEKLFF.

This clonotype was observed at least ten times. The chain is built from TRBV5-1 and TRBJ1-6; D is ambiguous. CDR1 and CDR2 (germline): SGHRS, YFSETQ. The CDR3 is 15 amino acids. Trimming cost V 4 bases and J 7 bases, with 15 bases left between them. Here the CDR3 reads CASSGADIDNSPLHF. The CDR3 DNA follows: TGCGCCAGCAGCGGAGCAGACATCGACAATTCACCCCTCCACTTT.

The V gene is TRBV10-3, the J gene TRBJ2-7; unclear D gene. This CDR3 has 13 residues. V gave up 4 bases and J gave up 2 bases, with 9 bases separating them. CDR1 ENHRY and CDR2 SYGVKD come from the germline V gene. In DNA form, the CDR3 reads TGTGCCATCAGTGTGGTGGGCCCCTACGAGCAGTACTTC. Translation gives CAISVVGPYEQYF.

The count of this clonotype is one. The rearrangement links TRBV30 to TRBJ1-6; D may be TRBD1 (6 bases). The CDR3 runs 14 residues. Between the trimmed V and J ends, which lost 1 base and 8 bases, there was a span of 12 bases. Germline V gene sequence: CDR1 GTSNPN, CDR2 SVGIG (reference sequence). The CDR3 bases are TGTGCCTGGAGTGAAGGGGGTCGAGATTCACCCCTCCACTTT. It translates to CAWSEGGRDSPLHF.

This chain connects TRBV11-2 to TRBJ2-2; D gene unclear. This CDR3 has 13 residues. From germline, CDR1 is SGHAT and CDR2 FQNNGV. The V and J ends lost 3 bases and 7 bases respectively, with 9 bases between them. The CDR3 region has the DNA TGTGCCAGCAGCTTGGGCCAGGACGGGGAGCTGTTTTTT. Protein product: CASSLGQDGELFF.

This chain connects TRBV5-1 to TRBJ1-5; the D gene is possibly TRBD1 (5 bases). The V gene's germline CDR1 is SGHRS and CDR2 YFSETQ. V was clipped by 4 bases and J by 3 bases, with 14 bases between them. The CDR3 consists of 15 residues. The chain's CDR3 is CASSGGPGANQPQHF. CDR3 DNA: TGCGCCAGCAGCGGGGGACCCGGGGCCAATCAGCCCCAGCATTTT.